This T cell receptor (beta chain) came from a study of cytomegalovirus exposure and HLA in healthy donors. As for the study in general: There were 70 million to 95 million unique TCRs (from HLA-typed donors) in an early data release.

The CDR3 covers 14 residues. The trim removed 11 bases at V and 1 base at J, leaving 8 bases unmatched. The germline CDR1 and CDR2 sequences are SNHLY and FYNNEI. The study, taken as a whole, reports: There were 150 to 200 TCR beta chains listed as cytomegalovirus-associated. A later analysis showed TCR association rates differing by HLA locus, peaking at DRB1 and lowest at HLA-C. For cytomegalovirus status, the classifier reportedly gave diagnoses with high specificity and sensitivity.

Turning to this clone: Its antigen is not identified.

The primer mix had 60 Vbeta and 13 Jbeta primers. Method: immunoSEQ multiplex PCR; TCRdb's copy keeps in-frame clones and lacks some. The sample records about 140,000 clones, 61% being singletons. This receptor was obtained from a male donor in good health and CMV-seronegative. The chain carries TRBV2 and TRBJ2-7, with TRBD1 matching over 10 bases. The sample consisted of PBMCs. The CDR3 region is CAGAGTGVSYEQYF. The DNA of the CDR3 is TGTGCCGGAGCCGGGACAGGGGTTTCCTACGAGCAGTACTTC.